These 12 T cell receptor beta chains share one sample of origin, sequenced in a study of cytomegalovirus exposure and HLA in healthy donors (dated 2017 in TCRdb). Preparation of the library involved the immunoSEQ multiplex PCR assay. TCRdb obtained this table from immuneACCESS and retained in-frame rearrangements with V and J assigned. These tables miss some clones; where compared with another copy, unresolved V genes account for less than half of the shortfall, and the remainder is unexplained. The sample table records 200,000 to 250,000 clones; 87% of these occur just once. 2% of the sample lies in the top ten. The sequenced sample was PBMCs. The origin of the receptors is a woman between 18 and 30 years old in good health and CMV-seropositive.

This clone is a singleton in its sample. The V gene is TRBV5-6, the J gene TRBJ2-2; TRBD2 agrees at 15 bases. CDR3 length: 16 residues. Germline loops: CDR1 SGHDT, CDR2 YYEEEE. V lost 4 bases and J lost 8; bases outside the gene matches: 6. The DNA of the CDR3 is TGTGCCAGCAGCCTCGGACTAGCGGGAGGGAATGGGGAGCTGTTTTTT. It is translated as CASSLGLAGGNGELFF.

This clone was seen once. The rearrangement joins TRBV27 to TRBJ1-2; 7 bases line up with TRBD1. Germline CDR1 is MNHEY and CDR2 is SMNVEV (reference sequence). This CDR3 comprises 15 residues. The trim removed 5 bases at V and 3 bases at J, leaving 9 bases unmatched. The CDR3 protein is CASSVRQGTHYGYTF. CDR3 DNA: TGTGCCAGCAGTGTGCGACAGGGCACACACTATGGCTACACCTTC.

The gene calls are TRBV25-1 and TRBJ2-5; 8 bases agree with TRBD2. CDR1 is MGHDK and CDR2 is SYGVNS in the germline V gene. The length of the CDR3 is 18 residues. V lost 4 bases to trimming and J lost 1 base; unmatched junction nucleotides: 14. The CDR3 bases are TGTGCCAGCAGTGGGGGAATAGCGGGAAAAATCCCCCAAGAGACCCAGTACTTC. Protein product: CASSGGIAGKIPQETQYF.

The V and J genes are TRBV5-6 and TRBJ1-5; the D gene is possibly TRBD1 (5 bases). Germline CDR1 SGHDT, CDR2 YYEEEE. Trimming removed 1 base at V and 3 bases at J, with 11 bases between. This CDR3 comprises 15 residues. The CDR3 coding sequence is TGTGCCAGCAGCTTGAGGGGAATCGTCAATCAGCCCCAGCATTTT. It is translated as CASSLRGIVNQPQHF. The whole variable domain, filled in from reference TRBV5-6 and TRBJ1-5, reads DAGVTQSPTHLIKTRGQQVTLRCSPKSGHDTVSWYQQALGQGPQFIFQYYEEEERQRGNFPDRFSGHQFPNYSSELNVNALLLGDSALYLCASSLRGIVNQPQHFGDGTRLSIL.

This rearrangement joins TRBV6-1 to TRBJ1-5, with 9 bases aligning to TRBD1. CDR3 length: 14 amino acids. CDR1 and CDR2 from the germline V gene are MNHNS and SASEGT. V dropped 6 bases and J dropped 9; count of bases not matched to a gene: 9. The CDR3 DNA is TGTGCCAGCAGCGGGAGGACAGGGGAAGGGCCCCAGCATTTT. This codes for CASSGRTGEGPQHF.

CDR3 sequence reads: CASSERHNSYEQYF. CDR3 nucleotides: TGTGCCAGCAGTGAAAGACACAACTCCTACGAGCAGTACTTC. The V gene is TRBV2, the J gene TRBJ2-7; no firm D call. Trimming cost V 2 bases and J 0 bases, with 8 bases left between them. Germline CDR1 SNHLY, CDR2 FYNNEI. The CDR3 sequence is 14 residues long.

In DNA form, the CDR3 reads TGCGCCAGCAGCCCGGACAGAATGTCGAGGGGCTACACCTTC. It specifies CASSPDRMSRGYTF. The gene calls are TRBV4-1 and TRBJ1-2; TRBD1 is a possible D gene (6 bases). Trimming took off 4 bases at V and 8 bases at J, with 17 bases between the two ends. CDR3 length equals 14 residues. CDR1 and CDR2 (germline): MGHRA, YSYEKL.

The chain links TRBV7-9 to TRBJ1-4; D remains unclear. The CDR3 contains 12 residues. Germline V gene data show CDR1 as SEHNR and CDR2 as FQNEAQ (reference sequence). V was shortened by 3 bases and J by 4 bases, with 3 bases between the two germline ends. The CDR3 here is CASSFFNEKLFF. The DNA of the CDR3 is TGTGCCAGCAGCTTCTTTAATGAAAAACTGTTTTTT.

The CDR3 coding sequence is TGCGCCAGCCATGACATAAACACCATATATTTT. This gives the protein CASHDINTIYF. V and J are TRBV5-1 and TRBJ1-3; D gene ambiguous. The CDR3 contains 11 residues. Germline assignment: CDR1 SGHRS and CDR2 YFSETQ. V was trimmed by 7 bases and J by 6 bases, leaving 8 bases between them.

The chain is built from TRBV28 and TRBJ1-3; TRBD1 aligns across 7 bases. The CDR3 has 16 amino acids. The trim removed 6 bases at V and 0 bases at J, leaving 8 bases unmatched. Germline CDR1 and CDR2: MDHEN and SYDVKM. The CDR3: CASSHRQGYSGNTIYF. The CDR3 DNA is TGTGCCAGCAGCCATCGACAGGGATACTCTGGAAACACCATATATTTT.

This clone turned up a few times. The rearrangement joins TRBV28 to TRBJ2-2, with D perhaps TRBD2 (5 bases). The length of the CDR3 is 13 residues. Germline V gene data show CDR1 as MDHEN and CDR2 as SYDVKM. The ends were cut back, 10 bases at V and 2 bases at J, with 11 bases in the middle. CDR3 nucleotide sequence: TGTGCCACCAACTCGGGAAACACCGGGGAGCTGTTTTTT. Translation: CATNSGNTGELFF. The entire variable domain, with the rest obtained from reference TRBV28 and TRBJ2-2, is as follows: DVKVTQSSRYLVKRTGEKVFLECVQDMDHENMFWYRQDPGLGLRLIYFSYDVKMKEKGDIPEGYSVSREKKERFSLILESASTNQTSMYLCATNSGNTGELFFGEGSRLTVL.

The chain is built from TRBV9 and TRBJ1-4; 12 positions agree with TRBD1. The germline V gene has CDR1 SGDLS and CDR2 YYNGEE. V shed 3 bases, J shed 7 bases, and the junction held 7 bases outside the gene matches. This CDR3 is 16 amino acids long. The CDR3 DNA sequence: TGTGCCAGCAGCGCTGGGACAGGGGGCGGTCGTGAAAAACTGTTTTTT. Residues: CASSAGTGGGREKLFF.